These 16 T cell receptor beta chains share one sample of origin, sequenced in a study of control samples from healthy donors and cancer patients. The data were produced by immunoSEQ multiplex PCR, yet TCRdb's version contains in-frame clones alone and is incomplete. The sample lists about 110,000 clones; about 80% were seen once. Sequencing was performed on blood. The receptors were sampled from a man between 18 and 29 years old in good health.

Only one count was recorded for this clone. The J gene is TRBJ2-7, the V gene TRBV5-1; 8 nucleotides match TRBD1. Looked up from germline, CDR1 is SGHRS and CDR2 is YFSETQ. The CDR3 totals 20 residues. With 4 bases clipped from V and 2 bases from J, the junction kept 23 bases outside the gene matches. CDR3 nucleotide sequence: TGCGCCAGCAGCCTGACACCCCGGACAGGGAATCGGAAAGGGGCCTACGAGCAGTACTTC. This translates into CASSLTPRTGNRKGAYEQYF.

This rearrangement joins TRBV6-5 to TRBJ2-2, with a possible D match to TRBD2 (6 bases). The V end lost 0 bases, the J end lost 6 bases, and 14 bases lay between the germline ends. Germline CDR1 reads MNHEY; CDR2 reads SVGAGI. The CDR3 contains 16 residues. The CDR3 DNA reads TGTGCCAGCAGTTACTCGCGGGGTAGCGAGCCCGGGGAGCTGTTTTTT. Amino acid sequence: CASSYSRGSEPGELFF.

This chain links TRBV6-5 with TRBJ2-2; 7 bases map to TRBD1. Germline loops: CDR1 MNHEY, CDR2 SVGAGI. The J segment lost 2 bases and the V segment lost 2 bases, leaving 5 bases of the junction unmatched. The CDR3 loop spans 16 amino acids. CDR3 nucleotides: TGTGCCAGCAGTTACGGGGACAGAGCTAACACCGGGGAGCTGTTTTTT. Its protein product is CASSYGDRANTGELFF.

V is TRBV19 and J is TRBJ2-2; TRBD2 matches 8 bases. The CDR3 spans 14 residues. Germline V gene lookup returns CDR1 LNHDA and CDR2 SQIVND (reference sequence). With 1 base clipped from V and 5 bases from J, the junction kept 0 bases outside the gene matches. The CDR3 DNA is TGTGCCAGTAGTATAGGCGGGAGGACCGGGGAGCTGTTTTTT. It codes for CASSIGGRTGELFF.

The CDR3 DNA reads as TGTGCCAGCAGCGGACAGTGGTCATCCTACGAGCAGTACGTC. Residues: CASSGQWSSYEQYV. The chain combines TRBV6-5 with TRBJ2-7; tentatively, D is TRBD1 (6 bases). Germline lookup yields CDR1 MNHEY and CDR2 SVGAGI. The CDR3 extends over 14 amino acids. With 6 bases removed from V and 1 base from J, the gap between germline ends came to 13 bases.

The chain uses TRBV7-2 and TRBJ1-1; TRBD1 matches 7 bases. V lost 5 bases to trimming and J lost 0 bases; unmatched junction nucleotides: 9. Germline lookup yields CDR1 SGHTA and CDR2 FQGNSA. This CDR3 region has 16 residues. The CDR3 nucleotides read TGTGCCAGCAGCCCCGGGACAGTGCCCTTGAACACTGAAGCTTTCTTT. It is translated as CASSPGTVPLNTEAFF.

The V and J genes are TRBV3-1 (or the pseudogene TRBV3-2) and TRBJ1-6, with TRBD1 identical over 8 bases. Germline V gene sequence: CDR1 LGHDT, CDR2 YNNKEL (reference sequence). V shed 4 bases and J 13 bases; nucleotides not matched to a gene: 3. The CDR3 totals 12 residues. The CDR3 DNA reads TGTGCCAGCAGCCGGACAGGGTTCCCCCTCCACTTT. It is translated as CASSRTGFPLHF.

The chain links TRBV6-6 to TRBJ1-3, with TRBD1 identical over 7 bases. CDR1 is MNHNY, CDR2 SVGAGI, per germline (reference sequence). V shed 6 bases, J shed 0 bases, and the junction held 5 bases outside the gene matches. The CDR3 is 15 amino acids. The CDR3 sequence is CASSPTGSSGNTIYF. CDR3 DNA sequence: TGTGCCAGCAGCCCGACAGGGAGCTCTGGAAACACCATATATTTT.

The gene calls are TRBV2 and TRBJ2-5; D is undetermined. This CDR3 contains 12 residues. Trimming removed 4 bases from V and 9 bases from J, with 12 bases in between. Germline V gene sequence: CDR1 SNHLY, CDR2 FYNNEI. The CDR3 reads CASSVYRQPQYF. CDR3 sequence (DNA): TGTGCCAGCAGTGTGTACCGGCAGCCCCAGTACTTC.

The chain carries TRBV19 and TRBJ1-2, with 9 bases identical to TRBD1. The CDR3 runs to 14 residues. The V gene's germline CDR1 is LNHDA and CDR2 SQIVND (reference sequence). V shed 3 bases and J 2 bases; nucleotides not matched to a gene: 1. DNA of the CDR3: TGTGCCAGTAGTATCGACAGGGGGAACTATGGCTACACCTTC. Its protein product is CASSIDRGNYGYTF.

The V and J genes are TRBV6-5 and TRBJ1-5; D possibly corresponds to TRBD1 (5 bases). V was trimmed by 6 bases and J by 6 bases, leaving 15 bases between them. CDR3 size: 14 residues. Per the germline V gene, CDR1 is MNHEY and CDR2 is SVGAGI. The CDR3 reads CASRGSGGGQPQHF. In nucleotides, the CDR3 is TGTGCCAGCAGGGGATCGGGGGGGGGTCAGCCCCAGCATTTT.

This clone was observed a single time. The chain carries TRBV24-1 and TRBJ2-7, with no clear D. V was trimmed by 3 bases and J by 5 bases, leaving 13 bases between them. Germline V lookup: CDR1 KGHDR, CDR2 SFDVKD. The CDR3 consists of 14 residues. The CDR3 sequence: CATSDHDPNNEQYF. The DNA of the CDR3 is TGTGCCACCAGTGATCATGACCCCAACAACGAGCAGTACTTC.

The J gene is TRBJ2-6, the V gene TRBV19, with D maybe TRBD1 (5 bases). This CDR3 region has 18 residues. V was cut by 0 bases and J by 4 bases, with 16 bases left in between. Germline CDR1 is LNHDA and CDR2 is SQIVND (reference sequence). The CDR3 sequence is CASSIDLFRGAGANVLTF. For the CDR3, the DNA is TGTGCCAGTAGTATAGATCTATTTAGGGGTGCAGGGGCCAACGTCCTGACTTTC.

The chain has TRBV25-1 and TRBJ2-1; the D gene is possibly TRBD2 (5 bases). Trimming took off 2 bases at V and 9 bases at J, with 14 bases between the two ends. CDR1 is MGHDK, CDR2 SYGVNS, per germline. This CDR3 is built from 14 residues. In nucleotides, the CDR3 is TGTGCCAGCAGTGAAACTAGTTTTCAGAGTGAGCAGTTCTTC. It yields the protein CASSETSFQSEQFF.

V is TRBV6-2 or TRBV6-3 and J is TRBJ2-5; weak D call: TRBD1 (6 bases). CDR1 and CDR2 from the germline V gene are MNHEY and SVGEGT. The CDR3 length is 15 residues. V was clipped by 2 bases and J by 5 bases, with 15 bases between them. CDR3 region: CASSYEGHFLETQYF. In DNA form, the CDR3 reads TGTGCCAGCAGTTACGAGGGACATTTCCTGGAGACCCAGTACTTC.

The chain employs TRBV27 and TRBJ1-2; 12 positions match TRBD1. Trimming took 6 bases from V and 5 from J; bases not matched to a gene: 16. The CDR3 contains 18 residues. Germline CDR1 reads MNHEY; CDR2 reads SMNVEV (reference sequence). The CDR3 is CASSPDRTGTGGFYGYTF. In DNA form, the CDR3 reads TGTGCCAGCAGCCCAGACCGAACCGGGACAGGGGGCTTTTATGGCTACACCTTC.